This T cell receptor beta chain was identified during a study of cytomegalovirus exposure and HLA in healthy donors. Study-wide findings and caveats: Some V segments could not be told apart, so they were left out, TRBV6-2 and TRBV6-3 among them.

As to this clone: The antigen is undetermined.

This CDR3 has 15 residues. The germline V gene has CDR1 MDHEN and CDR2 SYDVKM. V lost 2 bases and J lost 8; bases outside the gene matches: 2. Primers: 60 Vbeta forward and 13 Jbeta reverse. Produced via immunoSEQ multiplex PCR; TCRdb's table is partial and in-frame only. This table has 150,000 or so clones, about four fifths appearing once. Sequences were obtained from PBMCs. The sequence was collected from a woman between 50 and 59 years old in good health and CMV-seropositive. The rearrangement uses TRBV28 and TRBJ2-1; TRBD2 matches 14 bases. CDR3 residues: CASSLGLAGGDEQFF. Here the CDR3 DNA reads TGTGCCAGCAGTTTAGGACTAGCGGGGGGCGATGAGCAGTTCTTC. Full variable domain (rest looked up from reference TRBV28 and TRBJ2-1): DVKVTQSSRYLVKRTGEKVFLECVQDMDHENMFWYRQDPGLGLRLIYFSYDVKMKEKGDIPEGYSVSREKKERFSLILESASTNQTSMYLCASSLGLAGGDEQFFGPGTRLTVL.